This T cell receptor (beta chain) was identified during a study of control samples from healthy donors and cancer patients (dated by TCRdb to between 2020 and 2021). The method behind the library was the immunoSEQ multiplex PCR assay. The table was pulled from immuneACCESS by TCRdb, which kept in-frame rearrangements only. Such tables lose some clones; where checked, under half of the loss comes from unresolved V genes, and the rest has no known cause. For this sample the table gives tens of thousands of clones, of which roughly 86% were detected only once. Of the sample, less than 2% is held by the ten largest clones. Germline trimming amounts to 8 bases on V and 4 bases on J, with 5 as the count of junction bases outside the gene matches. The CDR3 starts with the cysteine, ends with the phenylalanine, and has 13 residues. The kept DNA is CDR3 alone, 39 bases in frame from the first base. The CDR1 and CDR2 encoded by the germline V gene are SNHLY and FYNNEI.

As to this clone: Its antigen remains unidentified. Base qualities are not at hand, and no much larger clone is one base apart.

The sample was PBMCs. This TCR derives from a woman aged 40 to 55 with lung cancer. Recombination connected TRBV2 to TRBJ1-5, with 7 central nucleotides matching TRBD1. The CDR3 region has the sequence CASGDSRNQPQHF. The base sequence is TGTGCCAGCGGGGACAGCCGAAATCAGCCCCAGCATTTT.